The 9 T cell receptor beta chains in this list originate from one sample, sequenced in a study of OX40 agonist ivuxolimab in advanced cancers. Library generation was performed with the immunoSEQ multiplex PCR assay. TCRdb limited this immuneACCESS table to in-frame rearrangements with V and J called. A share of clones is missing; checked studies link under half to unresolved V genes, and the rest is unexplained. The sample data list around 37,000 clones, and more than 70% of these were observed just once. The ten largest account for roughly 12% of the sample. The input for sequencing was CD4+ or CD8+ T cells sorted from blood, taken in a trial of the OX40 agonist ivuxolimab. These receptors originate from an adult with an advanced solid tumor such as melanoma, head and neck, liver or kidney cancer.

The gene calls are TRBV11-2 and TRBJ2-7; D remains ambiguous. The CDR3 length is 17 residues. The germline V and J ends were trimmed by 1 base and 7 bases, with 23 bases remaining between them. CDR1 SGHAT and CDR2 FQNNGV come from the germline V gene. The CDR3 spells CASSLVSWGGGSKEQYF. CDR3 bases: TGTGCCAGCAGCTTAGTATCGTGGGGTGGTGGGTCTAAAGAGCAGTACTTC. Supplemented by reference TRBV11-2 and TRBJ2-7, the full variable domain reads EAGVAQSPRYKIIEKRQSVAFWCNPISGHATLYWYQQILGQGPKLLIQFQNNGVVDDSQLPKDRFSAERLKGVDSTLKIQPAKLEDSAVYLCASSLVSWGGGSKEQYFGPGTRLTVT.

This sequence joins TRBV9 and TRBJ2-7; D call uncertain. Trimming removed 4 bases at V and 5 bases at J, with 13 bases between. CDR1 is SGDLS, CDR2 YYNGEE, per germline. The CDR3 runs 13 residues. CDR3 region: CASSRGTEDEQYF. For the CDR3, the DNA is TGTGCCAGCAGCCGCGGCACTGAAGACGAGCAGTACTTC.

The chain recombines TRBV27 with TRBJ1-5; a weak D match, TRBD1 (5 bases). Looked up from germline, CDR1 is MNHEY and CDR2 is SMNVEV (reference sequence). The CDR3 sequence is 14 residues long. V shed 5 bases and J shed 3 bases, with 11 bases lying between them. The DNA for the CDR3 is TGTGCCAGCAGTATGGGACCAAACAATCAGCCCCAGCATTTT. Residues: CASSMGPNNQPQHF.

This clone qualifies as large (0.1 to 1%). J is TRBJ1-2 and V is TRBV7-6; a possible D gene is TRBD1 (5 bases). CDR1 and CDR2 (germline): SGHVS, FNYEAQ. V was clipped by 0 bases and J by 6 bases, with 8 bases between them. The CDR3 sequence is 13 residues long. Written as DNA, the CDR3 is TGTGCCAGCAGCTTAGCGGCAGGGAATGGCTACACCTTC. Amino acid sequence: CASSLAAGNGYTF. Full variable domain (missing parts from reference TRBV7-6 and TRBJ1-2): GAGVSQSPRYKVTKRGQDVALRCDPISGHVSLYWYRQALGQGPEFLTYFNYEAQQDKSGLPNDRFSAERPEGSISTLTIQRTEQRDSAMYRCASSLAAGNGYTFGSGTRLTVV.

This chain joins TRBV10-2 and TRBJ2-7; TRBD1 is a possible D gene (6 bases). CDR1 and CDR2 (germline): WSHSY, SAAADI. The CDR3 covers 16 residues. V was trimmed by 2 bases and J by 0 bases, leaving 14 bases between them. The CDR3 spells CASSETSAGVSYEQYF. The DNA for the CDR3 is TGCGCCAGCAGTGAGACTTCGGCAGGGGTCTCCTACGAGCAGTACTTC.

This chain uses TRBV28 with TRBJ2-7; 9 positions agree with TRBD2. Germline loops: CDR1 MDHEN, CDR2 SYDVKM. V gave up 5 bases and J gave up 3 bases; unmatched junction bases: 8. The CDR3 is 15 residues long. The CDR3 reads CASSQGTSIFYEQYF. The CDR3 DNA sequence: TGTGCCAGCAGTCAGGGGACTAGCATCTTCTACGAGCAGTACTTC.

The rearrangement joins TRBV5-5 to TRBJ2-1; a possible D gene is TRBD2 (6 bases). The CDR3 consists of 16 residues. CDR1 SGHKS and CDR2 YYEKEE come from the germline V gene (reference sequence). V was trimmed by 4 bases and J by 4 bases, leaving 18 bases between them. CDR3 protein: CASSPHYGGEYNEQFF. The DNA of the CDR3 is TGTGCCAGCAGCCCCCATTATGGAGGGGAGTACAATGAGCAGTTCTTC.

DNA for the CDR3: TGTGCCAGCAGTTTATCCCCTTACAATGAGCAGTTCTTC. Its protein is CASSLSPYNEQFF. The rearrangement uses TRBV27 and TRBJ2-1; D gene ambiguous. Trimming cost V 0 bases and J 4 bases, with 4 bases left between them. Germline-derived CDR1 and CDR2 are MNHEY and SMNVEV (reference sequence). The CDR3 extends over 13 amino acids.

This clone was seen only once. V gene TRBV27 combines with J gene TRBJ2-1; 10 bases are a match to TRBD2. The V gene's germline CDR1 is MNHEY and CDR2 SMNVEV (reference sequence). V trimming: 7 bases; J trimming: 6 bases; junction bases outside the gene matches: 18. The CDR3 is made up of 18 amino acids. CDR3 DNA: TGTGCCAGCAATGAGCTCGGCCTAGCGGGAGTTTTAGGCAATGAGCAGTTCTTC. Protein sequence: CASNELGLAGVLGNEQFF.